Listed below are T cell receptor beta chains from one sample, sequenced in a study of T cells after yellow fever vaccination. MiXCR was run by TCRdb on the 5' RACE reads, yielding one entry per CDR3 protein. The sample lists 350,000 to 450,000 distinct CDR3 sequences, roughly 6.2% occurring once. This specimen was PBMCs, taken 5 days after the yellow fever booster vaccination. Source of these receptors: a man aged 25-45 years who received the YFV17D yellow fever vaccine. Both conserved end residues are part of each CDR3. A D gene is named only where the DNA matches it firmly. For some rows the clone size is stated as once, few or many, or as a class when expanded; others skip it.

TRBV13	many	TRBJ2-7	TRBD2	TGTGCCAGCAGCGAAGTATCCGGGACTAGCGGGCACGAGCAGTACTTC	CASSEVSGTSGHEQYF
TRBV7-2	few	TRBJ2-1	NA	TGTGCCAGCAGCATTGGACTGGACATGGAGCAGTTCTTC	CASSIGLDMEQFF
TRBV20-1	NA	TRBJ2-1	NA	TGCAGTGCTACCCCCCCGGTAGGGGGAAGGGGCAATGAGCAGTTCTTC	CSATPPVGGRGNEQFF
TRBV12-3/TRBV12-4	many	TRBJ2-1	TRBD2	TGTGCCAGCAGTTTCCCTAGCGGCTACAATGAGCAGTTCTTC	CASSFPSGYNEQFF
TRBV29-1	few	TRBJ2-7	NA	TGCAGCGTTGAAAGGCTGGGGCTGGCCGGGCAGTACTTC	CSVERLGLAGQYF
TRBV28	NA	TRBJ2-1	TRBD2	TGTGCCAGCAGTTCCCAGACTAGCGGGAGGGGGAATGAGCAGTTCTTC	CASSSQTSGRGNEQFF
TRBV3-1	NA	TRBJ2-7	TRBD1	TGTGCCAGCAGCCAAGACCCAGGGGGCACCTACGAGCAGTACTTC	CASSQDPGGTYEQYF
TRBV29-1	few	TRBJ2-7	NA	TGCAGCGTTATTGGGGTGGGTGAGCAGTACTTC	CSVIGVGEQYF
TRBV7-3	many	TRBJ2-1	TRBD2	TGTGCCAGCAGCTTAAAAGTTCTAGGGAGGGCGAGCAATGAGCAGTTCTTC	CASSLKVLGRASNEQFF
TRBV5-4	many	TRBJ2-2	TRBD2	TGTGCCAGCAGCGGCGGGAGATCCGGGGAGCTGTTTTTT	CASSGGRSGELFF
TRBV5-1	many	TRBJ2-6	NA	TGCGCCAGCAGCTTGGGCCCCCTAGTTGCTGGGGCCAACGTCCTGACTTTC	CASSLGPLVAGANVLTF
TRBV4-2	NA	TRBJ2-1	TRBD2	TGTGCCAGCAGCCAAGGACTAGCGGGGGATACCTACAATGAGCAGTTCTTC	CASSQGLAGDTYNEQFF
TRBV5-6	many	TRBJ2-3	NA	TGTGCCAGCAGCGATGCCGGGACTCCCACAGATACGCAGTATTTT	CASSDAGTPTDTQYF
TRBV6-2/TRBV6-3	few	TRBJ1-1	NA	TGTGCCAGCAGTTACTCGGGCCGGACAGAATGGCACACTGAAGCTTTCTTT	CASSYSGRTEWHTEAFF
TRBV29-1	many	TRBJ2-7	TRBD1	TGCAGCGCTTTGACAGGGGAGGCCTACGAGCAGTACTTC	CSALTGEAYEQYF
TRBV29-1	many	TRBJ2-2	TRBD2	TGCAGCGCTATAACTAGCGGCTCGAACACCGGGGAGCTGTTTTTT	CSAITSGSNTGELFF
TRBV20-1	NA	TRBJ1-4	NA	TGCAGTGCCAAGAGGGGCACCTCTGCAACTAATGAAAAACTGTTTTTT	CSAKRGTSATNEKLFF
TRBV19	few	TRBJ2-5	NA	TGTGCCAGTACCCAAGGGACGGCTGGGGAGACCCAGTACTTC	CASTQGTAGETQYF
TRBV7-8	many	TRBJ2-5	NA	TGTGCCAGCAGTTTTCCCCTAGCGCAACCCCAAGAGACCCAGTACTTC	CASSFPLAQPQETQYF
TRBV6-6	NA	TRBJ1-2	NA	TGTGCCAGCATAAGACAGACCTCCTATGGCTACACCTTC	CASIRQTSYGYTF
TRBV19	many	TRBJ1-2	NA	TGTGCCAGTAATCGTGGTGGGGATATGGGTGGCTACACCTTC	CASNRGGDMGGYTF
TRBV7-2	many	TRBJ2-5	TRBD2	TGTGCCAGCAGCCCCGGGACTAGCGGGAGGCCTCGCTTC	CASSPGTSGRPRF
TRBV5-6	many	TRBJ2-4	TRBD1	TGTGCCAGCAGCCCGACAGGGCTAGCCAAAAACATTCAGTACTTC	CASSPTGLAKNIQYF
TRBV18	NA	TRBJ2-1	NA	TGTGCCAGCTCACCATCGGGGCAGGGAATTGGTGAGCAGTTCTTC	CASSPSGQGIGEQFF
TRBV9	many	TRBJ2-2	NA	TGTGCCAGCAGCGCCTCCGGGACCGTCCCCGGGGAGCTGTTTTTT	CASSASGTVPGELFF
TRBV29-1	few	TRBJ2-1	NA	TGCAGCGGAGGGGCAGGGATGTTGTCCTACAATGAGCAGTTCTTC	CSGGAGMLSYNEQFF
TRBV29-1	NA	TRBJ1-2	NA	TGCAGCGTTGAAAAGGGGCGCGATGACTATGGCTACACCTTC	CSVEKGRDDYGYTF
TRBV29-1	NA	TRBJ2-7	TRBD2	TGCAGCGTGACCGGGACTATTGACTCCTACGAGCAGTACTTC	CSVTGTIDSYEQYF
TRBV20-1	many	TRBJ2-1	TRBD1	TGCAGTGCTAGACCTCGGACAGGGGATTTCGAGCAGTTCTTC	CSARPRTGDFEQFF
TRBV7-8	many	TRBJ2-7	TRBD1	TGTGCCAGCAGCCCACGGACAGGGGGGGGTGTCCCTCTCCTCCGGTACTTC	CASSPRTGGGVPLLRYF
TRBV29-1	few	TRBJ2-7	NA	TGCAGCGTTTTGGGGACTCGCAACGAGCAGTACTTC	CSVLGTRNEQYF
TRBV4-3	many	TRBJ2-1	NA	TGCGCCAGCAGCTCTCGAGGCTCCTACAATGAGCAGTTCTTC	CASSSRGSYNEQFF
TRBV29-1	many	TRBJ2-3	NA	TGCAGCGTGACCCTATTACGGACAGCGAGCACAGATACGCAGTATTTT	CSVTLLRTASTDTQYF
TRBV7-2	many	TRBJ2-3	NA	TGTGCCAGCAGCCCACAGGGAACAGATACGCAGTATTTT	CASSPQGTDTQYF
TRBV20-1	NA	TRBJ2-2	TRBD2	TGCAGTGCTAGGGCTAGCGGGAGGGCCCGGACCGGGGAGCTGTTTTTT	CSARASGRARTGELFF
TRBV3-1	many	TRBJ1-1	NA	TGTGCCAGCAGCCAAGATGTTAAGGGGCCTGAAGCTTTCTTT	CASSQDVKGPEAFF
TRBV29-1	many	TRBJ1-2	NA	TGCAGCGTTGAAGGGTATGCCAAAGGCTATGGCTACACCTTC	CSVEGYAKGYGYTF
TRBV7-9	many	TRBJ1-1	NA	TGTGCCAGCAGGAAAGGGGGGGAAGCTTTCTTT	CASRKGGEAFF
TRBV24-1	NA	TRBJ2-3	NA	TGTGCCACCAGTGGTGCGGGTACGCAGTATTTT	CATSGAGTQYF
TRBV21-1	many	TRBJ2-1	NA	TGTGCCAGCAGCAAAGCGCTTTTGGCTAGCGGGAGCCACAATGAGCAGTTCTTC	CASSKALLASGSHNEQFF
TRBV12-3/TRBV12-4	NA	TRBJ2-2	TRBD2	TGTGCCAGCAGTTTAGGGTCGGGAGGAGTAACCGGGGAGCTGTTTTTT	CASSLGSGGVTGELFF
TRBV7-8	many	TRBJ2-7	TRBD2	TGTGCCAGCAGCCCACAACTAGCGGGAGGCTCCGAGCAGTACTTC	CASSPQLAGGSEQYF
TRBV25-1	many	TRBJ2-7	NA	TGTGCCAGCAGGGACGCAGCCTCCTACGAGCAGTACTTC	CASRDAASYEQYF
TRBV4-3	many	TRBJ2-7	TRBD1	TGCGCCAGCAGCCAGGGGACAGGGATTTACGAGCAGTACTTC	CASSQGTGIYEQYF
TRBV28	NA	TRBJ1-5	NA	TGTGCCAGCATCACTTACCTCCCCAATCAGCCCCAGCATTTT	CASITYLPNQPQHF
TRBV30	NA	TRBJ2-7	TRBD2	TGTGCCTGGAGTGACGGGACGGTCGGGACTAGCGTCTCCTACGAGCAGTACTTC	CAWSDGTVGTSVSYEQYF